The 17 T cell receptor beta chains below were found in one sample sequenced in a study of PD-L1 blockade in urothelial cancer. TCRdb keeps only in-frame clones here, not all; method: immunoSEQ multiplex PCR. The data contain fewer than 25,000 clones, 87% of them singletons. Material: PBMCs, obtained around atezolizumab (anti-PD-L1) treatment. These receptors originate from a man over 45 with urothelial cancer.

Here the CDR3 DNA reads TGCAGCGTTCGGTCTGGCAGGGCCTACGAGCAGTACTTC. Translated: CSVRSGRAYEQYF. The V call is TRBV29-1, the J call TRBJ2-7; maybe TRBD1 (5 bases). Germline V gives CDR1 SQVTM, CDR2 ANQGSEA. This CDR3 comprises 13 residues. Between the trimmed V and J ends, which lost 5 bases and 2 bases, there was a span of 13 bases.

The V gene is TRBV6-5, the J gene TRBJ2-2, with 9 bases aligning to TRBD2. J was trimmed by 10 bases and V by 5 bases; bases with no gene match: 11. Germline CDR1 is MNHEY and CDR2 is SVGAGI. This CDR3 spans 15 amino acids. CDR3 sequence: CASSRGAGGPVELFF. Here the CDR3 DNA reads TGTGCCAGCAGTCGAGGGGCGGGAGGGCCGGTGGAGCTGTTTTTT.

CDR3 in DNA: TGTGCCAGCAGCGTTGGCAGGAGGGAAAACACCGGGGAGCTGTTTTTT. Translated, it gives CASSVGRRENTGELFF. The rearrangement uses TRBV9 and TRBJ2-2, with D maybe TRBD2 (6 bases). The CDR3 is made up of 16 amino acids. V lost 2 bases and J lost 2, with 13 bases in between. The germline CDR1 and CDR2 sequences are SGDLS and YYNGEE.

The chain uses TRBV19 and TRBJ1-1, with 7 bases lining up with TRBD1. Germline lookup yields CDR1 LNHDA and CDR2 SQIVND (reference sequence). CDR3 length: 15 residues. With V trimmed by 3 bases and J by 3 bases, 7 bases remained unmatched. CDR3 DNA sequence: TGTGCCAGTAGTATTTCTGGACAGGCTCACACTGAAGCTTTCTTT. Translating it yields CASSISGQAHTEAFF.

This sequence joins TRBV25-1 and TRBJ1-5; weak D call: TRBD1 (6 bases). Trimming left V 3 bases short and J 3 bases short, with 12 bases between. Per the germline V gene, CDR1 is MGHDK and CDR2 is SYGVNS. This CDR3 region has 15 residues. The CDR3 here is CASSEARGNNQPQHF. The CDR3 DNA sequence: TGTGCCAGCAGTGAGGCCAGGGGAAACAATCAGCCCCAGCATTTT.

This clone has only one observation. CDR3 bases: TGTGCCAGCAGCCCACGGGACAGGGGCTCCCAAGAGACCCAGTACTTC. The encoded protein is CASSPRDRGSQETQYF. The chain is built from TRBV9 and TRBJ2-5; 10 bases map to TRBD1. V lost 4 bases and J lost 1; bases outside the gene matches: 7. This CDR3 has 16 amino acids. Germline lookup yields CDR1 SGDLS and CDR2 YYNGEE.

This chain connects TRBV2 to TRBJ1-3, with no clear D. Germline assignment: CDR1 SNHLY and CDR2 FYNNEI. The CDR3 consists of 15 residues. Trimming removed 1 base at V and 0 bases at J, with 7 bases between. CDR3 coding DNA: TGTGCCAGCAGTGAAGAATCAGTCTCTGGAAACACCATATATTTT. It codes for CASSEESVSGNTIYF.

V gene TRBV27 combines with J gene TRBJ2-7, with TRBD1 matching over 7 bases. J was trimmed by 3 bases and V by 4 bases; bases with no gene match: 3. The CDR3 runs 13 residues. Germline values: CDR1 MNHEY, CDR2 SMNVEV (reference sequence). The CDR3 sequence: CASSSDRIYEQYF. The CDR3 DNA is TGTGCCAGCAGTTCGGACAGGATCTACGAGCAGTACTTC.

In DNA form, the CDR3 reads TGTGCCAGCAGCTCCAGAGGGTTCAATGAGCAGTTCTTC. It specifies CASSSRGFNEQFF. The chain employs TRBV7-9 and TRBJ2-1; perhaps TRBD2 as D (5 bases). CDR1 and CDR2 (germline): SEHNR, FQNEAQ (reference sequence). The CDR3 totals 13 residues. The ends were cut back, 4 bases at V and 6 bases at J, with 10 bases in the middle.

The chain links TRBV6-5 to TRBJ1-2, with 9 bases aligning to TRBD1. This CDR3 spans 15 amino acids. V lost 5 bases to trimming and J lost 4 bases; unmatched junction nucleotides: 8. Germline V lookup: CDR1 MNHEY, CDR2 SVGAGI. CDR3 amino acids: CASSLYSGQGYGYTF. The DNA for the CDR3 is TGTGCCAGCAGTCTTTACTCGGGACAGGGCTATGGCTACACCTTC.

V usage is TRBV4-3 and J usage is TRBJ2-7; 9 bases match TRBD1. Germline V lookup: CDR1 LGHNA, CDR2 YSLEER. Trimming removed 0 bases from V and 1 base from J; junction bases left unmatched: 1. CDR3 length: 15 amino acids. This CDR3 is CASSQEGTGSYEQYF. The CDR3 bases are TGCGCCAGCAGCCAAGAGGGGACAGGGTCCTACGAGCAGTACTTC.

The chain couples TRBV5-1 to TRBJ2-1; TRBD1 agrees at 9 bases. Per the germline V gene, CDR1 is SGHRS and CDR2 is YFSETQ. V was clipped by 5 bases and J by 6 bases; unmatched bases: 6. The CDR3 extends over 14 amino acids. The CDR3 is CASRTGTGSNEQFF. CDR3 coding DNA: TGCGCCAGCAGGACTGGGACAGGGAGCAATGAGCAGTTCTTC.

The CDR3 nucleotides are TGCGCCAGCAGCTTGGCCCGGGGGGGGACAGATACGCAGTATTTT. This translates into CASSLARGGTDTQYF. This chain uses TRBV5-1 with TRBJ2-3; 8 bases agree with TRBD2. V shed 0 bases, J shed 3 bases, and the junction held 3 bases outside the gene matches. This CDR3 region has 15 residues. The germline gives CDR1 SGHRS, CDR2 YFSETQ.

This clone was counted a single time. This chain connects TRBV5-1 to TRBJ2-5; 8 bases are shared with TRBD1. CDR3 size: 15 residues. V shed 4 bases, J shed 2 bases, and the junction held 7 bases outside the gene matches. Germline V gene lookup returns CDR1 SGHRS and CDR2 YFSETQ. The CDR3 protein is CASSRGQANQETQYF. The DNA for the CDR3 is TGCGCCAGCAGCCGGGGACAGGCAAATCAAGAGACCCAGTACTTC.

V is TRBV18 and J is TRBJ2-7; tentative D call: TRBD1 (6 bases). In germline, CDR1 is KGHSH, CDR2 LQKENI. The V end was cut by 3 bases, the J end by 8 bases, with 17 bases between. CDR3 length: 14 amino acids. The CDR3, as DNA: TGTGCCAGCTCACCGGCAGGGGCCTCCTCGAAGCAGTACTTC. This translates into CASSPAGASSKQYF.

CDR3 DNA: TGTGCCAGCAGCTTAGCAGTTTTATCCTACGAGCAGTACTTC. This codes for CASSLAVLSYEQYF. The rearrangement uses TRBV11-2 and TRBJ2-7; D not certain. Germline V gene sequence: CDR1 SGHAT, CDR2 FQNNGV. Trimming took off 1 base at V and 1 base at J, with 8 bases between the two ends. The CDR3 contains 14 residues.

In this sample, this clone turned up once. This chain connects TRBV2 to TRBJ2-3; 7 positions match TRBD2. Per the germline V gene, CDR1 is SNHLY and CDR2 is FYNNEI. The CDR3 is made up of 17 amino acids. Germline trimming cut 1 base from V and 1 base from J; bases unmatched to any gene: 8. The CDR3 bases are TGTGCCAGCAGTGAAGGTGGGAGGGGCCCTCGCACAGATACGCAGTATTTT. It yields the protein CASSEGGRGPRTDTQYF.